These T cell receptor beta chains were read from a single sample in a study of blood T cell repertoires in COVID-19. Assay: immunoSEQ multiplex PCR; the TCRdb copy retains only in-frame clones and omits some. The sample gives 250,000 to 300,000 clones, approximately 78% of which show up once; 4.5% to 6% is in the top ten. The sequenced sample consisted of PBMCs or T cells enriched from blood (not recorded which). The source is a man between 40 and 49 years old who had been exposed to COVID-19. CDR3s include the opening cysteine and the closing phenylalanine or tryptophan. The D gene is left open where the match is weak. The size field is filled for only some rows; it gives once, few, many or a size class.

TRBV2,TRBD1,.,TRBJ1-5,CASSDRGDQPQHF,TGTGCCAGCAGTGACAGGGGGGATCAGCCCCAGCATTTT
TRBV4-1,.,.,TRBJ2-7,CASSQDRLQGQYF,TGCGCCAGCAGCCAAGATCGATTACAGGGGCAGTACTTC
TRBV15,TRBD1,.,TRBJ1-2,CATSPTGGHGYTF,TGTGCCACCAGTCCGACAGGGGGCCATGGCTACACCTTC
TRBV11-2,.,.,TRBJ2-5,CASSKVTTEETQYF,TGTGCCAGCAGCAAAGTCACGACAGAAGAGACCCAGTACTTC
TRBV5-8,.,.,TRBJ1-4,CASSLFFVVRGNEKLFF,TGTGCCAGCAGCTTGTTTTTCGTCGTTAGGGGTAATGAAAAACTGTTTTTT
TRBV6-2/TRBV6-3,.,few,TRBJ2-1,CASSRQSPSPQFF,TGTGCCAGCAGCCGACAATCCCCATCCCCGCAGTTCTTC
TRBV18,.,.,TRBJ2-7,CASSPGSYEQYF,TGTGCCAGCTCACCCGGTAGTTACGAGCAGTACTTC
TRBV6-5,.,.,TRBJ1-4,CASSYVGPGEEKLFF,TGTGCCAGCAGTTATGTGGGGCCCGGAGAGGAAAAACTGTTTTTT
TRBV7-2,TRBD2,.,TRBJ2-2,CASNPGLAGVVGELFF,TGTGCCAGCAACCCGGGACTAGCGGGAGTGGTCGGGGAGCTGTTTTTT
TRBV10-3,TRBD2,.,TRBJ2-1,CAAGGVLDNEQFF,TGTGCCGCGGGGGGGGTCCTGGACAATGAGCAGTTCTTC
TRBV30,TRBD1,.,TRBJ1-6,CAWSVGQGRIPNSPLHF,TGTGCCTGGAGTGTCGGACAGGGGCGAATTCCCAATTCACCCCTCCACTTT
TRBV7-3,.,.,TRBJ1-6,CASSLSSYNSPLHF,TGTGCCAGCAGCCTCAGCTCCTATAATTCACCCCTCCACTTT
TRBV11-2,.,.,TRBJ2-3,CASTLASTDTQYF,TGTGCCAGCACGCTAGCTAGCACAGATACGCAGTATTTT
TRBV6-5,.,.,TRBJ1-4,CASRGSLATNEKLFF,TGTGCCAGCCGGGGGTCCTTAGCAACTAATGAAAAACTGTTTTTT
TRBV7-8,.,.,TRBJ1-5,CASSYQGASNQPQHF,TGTGCCAGCAGCTACCAGGGCGCCAGCAATCAGCCCCAGCATTTT
TRBV2,TRBD1,.,TRBJ1-2,CASARGDRDYGYTF,TGTGCCAGCGCCCGGGGGGACAGGGACTATGGCTACACCTTC
TRBV10-3,TRBD2,.,TRBJ2-2,CAIGGGLPGELFF,TGTGCCATCGGGGGGGGACTCCCCGGGGAGCTGTTTTTT
TRBV11-2,TRBD2,.,TRBJ2-7,CASSLEFLGGLAGVEQYF,TGTGCCAGCAGCTTAGAGTTTTTGGGAGGACTAGCGGGAGTCGAGCAGTACTTC